These 28 T cell receptor beta chains came from one sample sequenced in a study of PD-1 blockade in mismatch repair-deficient tumors. Generated by immunoSEQ multiplex PCR, the TCRdb table keeps only in-frame clones and is missing some. The repertoire has around 38,000 clones, about 76% of them found once; the top ten carry over 20%. Here the sequenced sample was peripheral blood, taken 4 weeks after starting pembrolizumab. The receptors derive from an adult with mismatch repair-deficient cancer.

The chain employs TRBV10-2 and TRBJ2-3; D is possibly TRBD2 (5 bases). The V gene's germline CDR1 is WSHSY and CDR2 SAAADI. This CDR3 has 16 residues. Trimming removed 8 bases at V and 3 bases at J, with 21 bases between. The chain's CDR3 is CASYSWFGIETDTQYF. The DNA of the CDR3 is TGCGCCAGCTACTCCTGGTTCGGGATCGAGACAGATACGCAGTATTTT.

The V gene is TRBV10-3, the J gene TRBJ2-2; D is possibly TRBD1 (5 bases). Deletions cut 3 bases from V and 2 bases from J, with 13 bases between. This CDR3 contains 16 residues. Germline V gene data show CDR1 as ENHRY and CDR2 as SYGVKD. Here the CDR3 DNA reads TGTGCCATCAGTGACCCTATCGGACAAAACACCGGGGAGCTGTTTTTT. Translating gives CAISDPIGQNTGELFF.

The J gene is TRBJ2-5, the V gene TRBV2; D uncertain. The CDR3 totals 15 residues. The V gene's germline CDR1 is SNHLY and CDR2 FYNNEI. V was clipped by 3 bases and J by 2 bases, with 13 bases between them. The CDR3 nucleotides read TGTGCCAGCAGTGACCTGAGGCCAGCACAAGAGACCCAGTACTTC. As protein: CASSDLRPAQETQYF.

The CDR3 reads CASSEIGFYGYTF. The CDR3 bases are TGTGCCAGCAGTGAAATCGGGTTCTATGGCTACACCTTC. The rearrangement links TRBV25-1 to TRBJ1-2; D uncertain. Trimming took off 2 bases at V and 4 bases at J, with 8 bases between the two ends. Germline CDR1 is MGHDK and CDR2 is SYGVNS. The length of the CDR3 is 13 residues.

The chain employs TRBV29-1 and TRBJ2-2; D not certain. Germline loops: CDR1 SQVTM, CDR2 ANQGSEA. V was cut by 4 bases and J by 6 bases, with 12 bases left in between. CDR3 length: 13 residues. CDR3 region: CSVAHRAPGELFF. In DNA form, the CDR3 reads TGCAGCGTTGCGCATCGGGCTCCCGGGGAGCTGTTTTTT.

V gene TRBV11-2 combines with J gene TRBJ2-3; D unresolved. Germline values: CDR1 SGHAT, CDR2 FQNNGV. Trimming took 5 bases from V and 1 from J, leaving 19 bases between them. The CDR3 sequence is 17 residues long. For the CDR3, the DNA is TGTGCCAGCAGCCAAACATTCCTCGGCGGTGGCACAGATACGCAGTATTTT. Its protein is CASSQTFLGGGTDTQYF. Drawing the rest from reference TRBV11-2 and TRBJ2-3, the complete variable domain is EAGVAQSPRYKIIEKRQSVAFWCNPISGHATLYWYQQILGQGPKLLIQFQNNGVVDDSQLPKDRFSAERLKGVDSTLKIQPAKLEDSAVYLCASSQTFLGGGTDTQYFGPGTRLTVL.

The chain recombines TRBV29-1 with TRBJ2-7; 10 bases are shared with TRBD2. V gave up 2 bases and J gave up 0 bases; unmatched junction bases: 4. There are 15 residues in the CDR3. Germline V gene data show CDR1 as SQVTM and CDR2 as ANQGSEA. The CDR3 is CSVEIGLADSYEQYF. CDR3 DNA sequence: TGCAGCGTTGAAATTGGACTAGCGGACTCCTACGAGCAGTACTTC.

The CDR3, as DNA: TGTGCCAGCAGCGACGAAAGCGGACTCACAGATACGCAGTATTTT. Encoded protein: CASSDESGLTDTQYF. V usage is TRBV5-6 and J usage is TRBJ2-3; a weak D match, TRBD2 (5 bases). There are 15 residues in the CDR3. Trimming cost V 4 bases and J 2 bases, with 14 bases left between them. Looked up from germline, CDR1 is SGHDT and CDR2 is YYEEEE.

J is TRBJ2-1 and V is TRBV29-1; D is unclear. Germline V CDR1 and CDR2: SQVTM, ANQGSEA. V lost 7 bases to trimming and J lost 9 bases, with 10 bases between them. The CDR3 is 10 amino acids. CDR3 in amino acids: CSGTIGEQFF. The CDR3, as DNA: TGCAGCGGCACGATCGGTGAGCAGTTCTTC.

The chain employs TRBV5-5 and TRBJ2-2, with 8 nucleotides matching TRBD1. The V gene's germline CDR1 is SGHKS and CDR2 YYEKEE (reference sequence). The CDR3 runs to 15 residues. V shed 4 bases, J shed 4 bases, and the junction held 6 bases outside the gene matches. The CDR3 nucleotides read TGTGCCAGCAGCCCTCGACAGGGGAGCACCGGGGAGCTGTTTTTT. Protein product: CASSPRQGSTGELFF.

CDR3 sequence: CASSWTSGRTYEQYF. The CDR3, as DNA: TGTGCCAGTAGTTGGACTAGCGGGAGAACCTACGAGCAGTACTTC. The chain is built from TRBV19 and TRBJ2-7, with 13 positions matching TRBD2. Losses at the gene ends were 5 bases for V and 2 bases for J; bases not matched to a gene: 3. The CDR3 has 15 amino acids. CDR1 is LNHDA, CDR2 SQIVND, per germline (reference sequence).

The gene calls are TRBV5-4 and TRBJ2-1; possible D gene TRBD1, 5 bases. The germline V gene has CDR1 SGHNT and CDR2 YYREEE (reference sequence). Trimming took off 0 bases at V and 6 bases at J, with 16 bases between the two ends. The CDR3 consists of 16 residues. In DNA, the CDR3 is TGTGCCAGCAGCTTGGTGACGACAGTTCGATCCAATGAGCAGTTCTTC. This codes for CASSLVTTVRSNEQFF.

This chain's CDR3 is CASSLAFGRYNEQFF. Written as DNA, the CDR3 is TGTGCCAGCAGCTTAGCCTTTGGTCGATACAATGAGCAGTTCTTC. The gene calls are TRBV7-9 and TRBJ2-1, with no clear D. Germline CDR1 and CDR2: SEHNR and FQNEAQ (reference sequence). Trimming took 0 bases from V and 4 from J, leaving 10 bases between them. This CDR3 is built from 15 residues.

The chain employs TRBV4-1 and TRBJ2-7; 11 nucleotides match TRBD1. The V gene end was trimmed by 3 bases and the J gene end by 2 bases; junction bases not matched to a gene: 18. Germline V gives CDR1 MGHRA, CDR2 YSYEKL. CDR3 length equals 20 residues. The CDR3 sequence is CASSHPPRTGGPKNTYEQYF. CDR3 bases: TGCGCCAGCAGCCATCCCCCAAGGACAGGGGGCCCCAAAAATACCTACGAGCAGTACTTC.

The chain recombines TRBV10-3 with TRBJ2-4; D perhaps matches TRBD2 (5 bases). Deletions cut 3 bases from V and 3 bases from J, with 9 bases between. Germline V lookup: CDR1 ENHRY, CDR2 SYGVKD. This CDR3 contains 14 residues. For the CDR3, the DNA is TGTGCCATCAGTGAAGGACGGGGCAAAAACATTCAGTACTTC. Its protein is CAISEGRGKNIQYF.

The V and J genes are TRBV4-3 and TRBJ2-2; 8 nucleotides agree with TRBD1. Germline CDR1 is LGHNA and CDR2 is YSLEER. The CDR3 length is 16 residues. V was pared by 2 bases and J by 4 bases, with 6 bases of the junction left unmatched. CDR3 DNA: TGCGCCAGCAGCCAATTCGGAACAGGGGGCACCGGGGAGCTGTTTTTT. It translates to CASSQFGTGGTGELFF.

J is TRBJ2-3 and V is TRBV10-3, with TRBD2 as a possible D gene (7 bases). CDR1 is ENHRY and CDR2 is SYGVKD in the germline V gene. The germline V and J ends were trimmed by 10 bases and 2 bases, with 19 bases remaining between them. The CDR3 covers 15 residues. CDR3 loop: CATRGLGGNTDTQYF. CDR3 bases: TGTGCCACCCGAGGACTAGGGGGGAACACAGATACGCAGTATTTT.

The V gene is TRBV27, the J gene TRBJ2-2, with TRBD1 matching over 8 bases. The CDR3 loop spans 17 amino acids. Germline CDR1 and CDR2: MNHEY and SMNVEV (reference sequence). The V and J ends lost 5 bases and 4 bases, in that order; junction bases with no gene match: 12. The CDR3 loop reads CASSPRARTGRTGELFF. CDR3 coding DNA: TGTGCCAGCAGTCCCCGGGCTAGGACAGGGCGCACCGGGGAGCTGTTTTTT.

The genes are TRBV13 and TRBJ2-7, with 7 bases aligning to TRBD2. The junction had 2 bases not matched to a gene; V was cut back by 0 bases and J by 6 bases. Per the germline V gene, CDR1 is PRHDT and CDR2 is FYEKMQ (reference sequence). The CDR3 loop spans 13 amino acids. CDR3 coding DNA: TGTGCCAGCAGCTTAGGCGGGAGGTCCGAGCAGTACTTC. Translating it yields CASSLGGRSEQYF.

A word on this clone: Other DNA sequences from this sample encode an identical CDR3 as well. The gene calls are TRBV4-1 and TRBJ2-3, with D maybe TRBD1 (6 bases). This CDR3 comprises 16 residues. Germline assignment: CDR1 MGHRA and CDR2 YSYEKL. The ends were cut back, 2 bases at V and 2 bases at J, with 14 bases in the middle. Written as DNA, the CDR3 is TGCGCCAGCAGCCAATTTACCAGGGGTTCCACAGATACGCAGTATTTT. Protein product: CASSQFTRGSTDTQYF.

The chain links TRBV4-2 to TRBJ2-5, with 7 bases identical to TRBD1. Germline V gene data show CDR1 as LGHNA and CDR2 as YNFKEQ. The CDR3 extends over 18 amino acids. With V trimmed by 1 base and J by 1 base, 12 bases remained unmatched. In DNA form, the CDR3 reads TGTGCCAGCAGCCAAGGGGGGATAAGTTCAGGGGGCCAAGAGACCCAGTACTTC. It translates to CASSQGGISSGGQETQYF.

V gene TRBV14 combines with J gene TRBJ1-2; D call uncertain. V lost 2 bases and J 0 bases, leaving 1 base between the germline ends. CDR3 length equals 12 residues. The germline CDR1 and CDR2 sequences are SGHDN and FVKESK. The chain's CDR3 is CASSQSNYGYTF. CDR3 bases: TGTGCCAGCAGCCAATCTAACTATGGCTACACCTTC.

On this clone: A single base separates this from a much larger clone, so it may be a read error. The chain carries TRBV6-6 and TRBJ2-2; D call uncertain. The germline V gene has CDR1 MNHNY and CDR2 SVGAGI (reference sequence). The CDR3 extends over 13 amino acids. V was pared by 2 bases and J by 3 bases, with 4 bases between. CDR3 protein: CASSYGDTGELFF. CDR3 DNA sequence: TGTGCCAGCAGTTACGGGGACACCGGGGAGCTGTTTTTT.

The chain carries TRBV6-1 and TRBJ1-3; 8 nucleotides match TRBD1. J was trimmed by 9 bases and V by 7 bases; bases with no gene match: 8. There are 13 residues in the CDR3. CDR1 and CDR2 (germline): MNHNS, SASEGT. The CDR3 sequence is CASTGQGRSTIYF. CDR3 bases: TGTGCCAGCACCGGACAGGGAAGGAGCACCATATATTTT.

The rearrangement links TRBV9 to TRBJ2-3; no clear D gene. Germline CDR1 reads SGDLS; CDR2 reads YYNGEE. Trimming removed 0 bases from V and 2 bases from J, with 7 bases in between. The CDR3 extends over 14 amino acids. The CDR3 protein is CASSVEADTDTQYF. The DNA of the CDR3 is TGTGCCAGCAGCGTAGAAGCAGACACAGATACGCAGTATTTT.

The V gene is TRBV29-1, the J gene TRBJ1-1; possible D gene TRBD1, 5 bases. V shed 4 bases and J shed 8 bases, with 17 bases lying between them. Per germline, CDR1 SQVTM and CDR2 ANQGSEA. The CDR3 spans 13 residues. As DNA, the CDR3 is TGCAGCGTTGTTCGGGACTCCAGCGGGGAAGCTTTCTTT. Translation: CSVVRDSSGEAFF.

This sequence joins TRBV19 and TRBJ2-7; 8 positions agree with TRBD2. Per the germline V gene, CDR1 is LNHDA and CDR2 is SQIVND (reference sequence). V trimming: 3 bases; J trimming: 4 bases; junction bases outside the gene matches: 14. CDR3 length: 17 amino acids. The chain's CDR3 is CASSISAPGGEAYEQYF. The CDR3 DNA is TGTGCCAGTAGTATCTCCGCTCCCGGGGGGGAGGCGTACGAGCAGTACTTC. The variable domain in full, with the rest retrieved from reference TRBV19 and TRBJ2-7, is DGGITQSPKYLFRKEGQNVTLSCEQNLNHDAMYWYRQDPGQGLRLIYYSQIVNDFQKGDIAEGYSVSREKKESFPLTVTSAQKNPTAFYLCASSISAPGGEAYEQYFGPGTRLTVT.

This sequence joins TRBV2 and TRBJ1-5; TRBD1 matches at 8 bases. The CDR3 totals 14 residues. With 10 bases clipped from V and 1 base from J, the junction kept 6 bases outside the gene matches. Germline values: CDR1 SNHLY, CDR2 FYNNEI. The CDR3 nucleotides are TGTGCCACCTCCGGACAGGGAAGCAATCAGCCCCAGCATTTT. Translated: CATSGQGSNQPQHF.